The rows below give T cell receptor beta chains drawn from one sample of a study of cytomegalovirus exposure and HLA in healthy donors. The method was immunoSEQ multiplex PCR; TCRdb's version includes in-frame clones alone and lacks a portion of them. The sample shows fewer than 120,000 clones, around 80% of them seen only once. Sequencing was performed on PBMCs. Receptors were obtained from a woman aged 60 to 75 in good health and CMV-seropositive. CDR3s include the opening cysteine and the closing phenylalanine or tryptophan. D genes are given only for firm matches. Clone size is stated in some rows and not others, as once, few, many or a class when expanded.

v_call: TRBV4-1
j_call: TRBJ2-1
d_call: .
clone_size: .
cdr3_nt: TGCGCCAGCAGCCAAGTCGGGGCAGGGGGGAATGAGCAGTTCTTC
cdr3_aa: CASSQVGAGGNEQFF

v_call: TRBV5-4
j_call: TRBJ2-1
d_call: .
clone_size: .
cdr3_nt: TGTGCCAGCAGCTTTTCGGGATCAAATGAGCAGTTCTTC
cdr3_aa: CASSFSGSNEQFF

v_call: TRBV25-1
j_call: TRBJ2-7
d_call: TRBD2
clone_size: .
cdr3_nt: TGTGCCAGCAGTCCTCATCGGGGGGACTACGAGCAGTACTTC
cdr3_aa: CASSPHRGDYEQYF

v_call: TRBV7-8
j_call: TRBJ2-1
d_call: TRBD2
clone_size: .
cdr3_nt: TGTGCCAGCAGCTTTCCCCCAGCGGGGTCCTACAATGAGCAGCTCTTC
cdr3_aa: CASSFPPAGSYNEQLF

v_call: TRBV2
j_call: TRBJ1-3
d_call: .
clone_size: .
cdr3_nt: TGTGCCAGCAGTGACCTGGCAACTGGAAACACCATATATTTT
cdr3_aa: CASSDLATGNTIYF

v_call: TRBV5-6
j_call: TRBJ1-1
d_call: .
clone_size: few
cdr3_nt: TGTGCCAGCAGCTTGTATCGTGAAGCTTTCTTT
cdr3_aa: CASSLYREAFF

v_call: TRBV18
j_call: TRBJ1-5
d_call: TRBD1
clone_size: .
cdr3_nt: TGTGCCAGCTCCGACAGGGGCAATCAGCCCCAGCATTTT
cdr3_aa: CASSDRGNQPQHF

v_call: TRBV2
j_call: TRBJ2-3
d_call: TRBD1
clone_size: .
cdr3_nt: TGTGCCAGACAGGGGGCACGAAGCACAGATACGCAGTATTTT
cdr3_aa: CARQGARSTDTQYF

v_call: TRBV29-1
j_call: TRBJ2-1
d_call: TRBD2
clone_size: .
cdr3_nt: TGCAGCGTTGAACGGACTAGCGGGAGCTCCTACAATGAGCAGTTCTTC
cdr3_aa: CSVERTSGSSYNEQFF

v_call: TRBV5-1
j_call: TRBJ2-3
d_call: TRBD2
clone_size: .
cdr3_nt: TGCGCCAGCAGCTTCGACACTAGCGGGAGTAAGACAGATACGCAGTATTTT
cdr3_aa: CASSFDTSGSKTDTQYF

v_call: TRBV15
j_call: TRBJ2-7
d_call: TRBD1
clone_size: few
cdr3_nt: TGTGCCACCAGCGAAGACAGGGGGGTCCACGAGCAGTACTTC
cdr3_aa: CATSEDRGVHEQYF

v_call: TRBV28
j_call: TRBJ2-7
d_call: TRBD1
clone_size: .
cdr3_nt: TGTGCCAGCAGGGAGACAGGGCACTACGAGCAGTACTTC
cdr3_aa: CASRETGHYEQYF

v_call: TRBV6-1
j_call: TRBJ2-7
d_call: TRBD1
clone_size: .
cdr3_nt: TGTGCCAGCAGTTTGGGGCAGGGGGCTTACGAGCAGTACTTC
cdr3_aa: CASSLGQGAYEQYF

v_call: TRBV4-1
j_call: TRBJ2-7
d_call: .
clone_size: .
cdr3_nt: TGCGCCAGCAGCCAAGATTGGGAGTACGAGCAGTACTTC
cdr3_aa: CASSQDWEYEQYF

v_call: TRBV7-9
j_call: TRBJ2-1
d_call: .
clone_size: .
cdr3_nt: TGTGCCGGCAGCTTAGCGGTGGCTGAGCAGTTCTTC
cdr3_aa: CAGSLAVAEQFF

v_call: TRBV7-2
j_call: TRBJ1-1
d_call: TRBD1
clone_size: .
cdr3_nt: TGTGCCAGCAGCTTAGCGCCCCAGGGGGCTGATGAAGCTTTCTTT
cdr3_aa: CASSLAPQGADEAFF

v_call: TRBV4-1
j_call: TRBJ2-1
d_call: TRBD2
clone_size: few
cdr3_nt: TGCGCCAGCAGCCATATGGATATGGGACTAGCGATTTATGAGCAGTTCTTC
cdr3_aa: CASSHMDMGLAIYEQFF

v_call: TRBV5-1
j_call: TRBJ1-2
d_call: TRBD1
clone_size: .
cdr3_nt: TGCGCCAGCAGCGGAGGACAGGGTGCGGCCTATGGCTACACCTTC
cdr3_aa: CASSGGQGAAYGYTF

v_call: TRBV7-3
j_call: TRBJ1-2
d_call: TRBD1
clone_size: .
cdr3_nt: TGTGCCAGCAGCCTCGGACAGGGATACGGCTACACCTTC
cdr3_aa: CASSLGQGYGYTF

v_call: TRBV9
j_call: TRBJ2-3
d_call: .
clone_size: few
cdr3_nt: TGTGCCAGCAGCGTAGAGGGAGGGGGGCTGGACACAGATACGCAGTATTTT
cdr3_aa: CASSVEGGGLDTDTQYF

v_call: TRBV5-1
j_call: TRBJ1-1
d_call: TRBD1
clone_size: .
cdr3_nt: TGCGCCAGCAGCTCCGGGACAGCGAGTCGTTTGAACACTGAAGCTTTCTTT
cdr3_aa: CASSSGTASRLNTEAFF

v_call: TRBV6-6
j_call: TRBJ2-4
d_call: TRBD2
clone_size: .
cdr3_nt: TGTGCCAGCAGGGTAGCGGGAGGAGGGGACATTCAGTACTTC
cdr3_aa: CASRVAGGGDIQYF

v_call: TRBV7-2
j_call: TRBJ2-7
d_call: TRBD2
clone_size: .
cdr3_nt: TGTGCCAGCAGCTCCCGTAGGAGCGGGAACTCCTACGAGCAGTACTTC
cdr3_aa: CASSSRRSGNSYEQYF

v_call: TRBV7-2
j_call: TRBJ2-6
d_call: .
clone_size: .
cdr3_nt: TGTGCCAGCAGCTTAGCTATTGGGGCGATCCTAGATTCTGGGGCCAACGTCCTGACTTTC
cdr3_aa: CASSLAIGAILDSGANVLTF

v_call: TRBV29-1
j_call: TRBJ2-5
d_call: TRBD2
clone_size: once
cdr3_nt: TGCAGCGTTGTTGGCGGGAGCAAGACCCAGTACTTC
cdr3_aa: CSVVGGSKTQYF